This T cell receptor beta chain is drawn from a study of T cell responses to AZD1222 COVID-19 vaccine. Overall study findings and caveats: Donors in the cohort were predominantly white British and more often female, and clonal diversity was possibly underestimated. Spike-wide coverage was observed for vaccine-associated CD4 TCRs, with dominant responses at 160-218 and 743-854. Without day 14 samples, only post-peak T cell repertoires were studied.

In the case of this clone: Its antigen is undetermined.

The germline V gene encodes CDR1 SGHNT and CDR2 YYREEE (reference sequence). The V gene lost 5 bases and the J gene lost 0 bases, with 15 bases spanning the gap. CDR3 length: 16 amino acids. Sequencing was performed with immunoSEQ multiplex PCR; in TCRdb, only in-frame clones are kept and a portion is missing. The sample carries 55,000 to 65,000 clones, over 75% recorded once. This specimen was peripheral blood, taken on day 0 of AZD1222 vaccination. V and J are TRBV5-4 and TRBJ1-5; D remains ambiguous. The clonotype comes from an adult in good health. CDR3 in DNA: TGTGCCAGCAGTTCTAGAGGTGAGGGTAGCAATCAGCCCCAGCATTTT. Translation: CASSSRGEGSNQPQHF.